This T cell receptor (beta chain) was retrieved from a study of blood T cell repertoires in COVID-19. The trim removed 0 bases at V and 0 bases at J, leaving 3 bases unmatched. CDR3 length equals 17 residues. Germline V gene sequence: CDR1 SEHNR, CDR2 FQNEAQ (reference sequence). Data came from immunoSEQ multiplex PCR; TCRdb stores just in-frame clones and leaves some out. The sample holds approximately 140,000 clones, about nine tenths seen once. Specimen: peripheral blood. The receptor was derived from a man over 45 with active or convalescent COVID-19. The chain uses TRBV7-9 and TRBJ1-3, with 9 bases that match TRBD1. The CDR3 sequence: CASSLAGQGHSGNTIYF. The CDR3 DNA is TGTGCCAGCAGCTTAGCGGGACAGGGACACTCTGGAAACACCATATATTTT.